The 22 T cell receptor beta chains in this list originate from one sample, sequenced in a study of read filtering for tumor transcriptome and immune sequencing. This library used about 400 ng RNA and molecular barcoded adaptors spanning alpha/delta and beta/gamma chains. In TCRdb, the reads were re-called with MiXCR into one record per CDR3 protein. The sample shows fewer than 100,000 distinct CDR3 sequences, about 12% of them seen only once. Sequences were obtained from a population of CD138-negative cells sorted from bone marrow. These receptors were collected from a donor aged 40 or over with multiple myeloma.

This clonotype occurred a few times. This sequence joins TRBV5-1 and TRBJ2-3; a weak D match, TRBD2 (6 bases). Looked up from germline, CDR1 is SGHRS and CDR2 is YFSETQ. V dropped 7 bases and J dropped 1 base, with 16 bases sitting between them. The CDR3 is made up of 15 amino acids. CDR3: CASPPPGVGTDTQYF. The CDR3 nucleotides read TGCGCCAGCCCCCCCCCGGGAGTGGGCACAGATACGCAGTATTTT.

Many counts were recorded for this clonotype. This rearrangement joins TRBV5-5 to TRBJ2-1; 9 nucleotides align to TRBD2. The germline CDR1 and CDR2 sequences are SGHKS and YYEKEE (reference sequence). Trimming took 4 bases from V and 8 from J; bases not matched to a gene: 10. The CDR3 is 15 amino acids. CDR3 loop: CASSTGLALFYEQFF. The CDR3 DNA reads TGTGCCAGCAGCACGGGACTAGCCCTCTTTTATGAGCAGTTCTTC.

This clonotype came up a few times. The J gene is TRBJ1-1, the V gene TRBV29-1, with no clear D. The V gene lost 5 bases and the J gene lost 7 bases, with 14 bases spanning the gap. CDR3 length equals 12 residues. CDR1 and CDR2 (germline): SQVTM, ANQGSEA. Here the CDR3 DNA reads TGCAGCGTTCCTAGGACGGGTCTTGAAGCTTTCTTT. Protein product: CSVPRTGLEAFF.

This clonotype has just a few counts. This may be a read error: a much more frequent sequence differs by one nucleotide. The rearrangement joins TRBV28 to TRBJ2-7, with TRBD1 matching 11 bases. CDR3 length: 14 amino acids. The germline V gene has CDR1 MDHEN and CDR2 SYDVKM. V trimming: 8 bases; J trimming: 2 bases; junction bases outside the gene matches: 5. CDR3 sequence reads: CASGGTGGAYEQYF. The CDR3 bases are TGTGCCAGCGGGGGGACAGGGGGGGCCTACGAGCAGTACTTC.

In this sample, this clonotype turned up many times. J is TRBJ2-5 and V is TRBV6-1; D unresolved. Per the germline V gene, CDR1 is MNHNS and CDR2 is SASEGT. The CDR3 consists of 13 residues. V lost 5 bases, J lost 2 bases, and 9 bases lay in between. DNA for the CDR3: TGTGCCAGCAGTAGAAACCAGCAAGAGACCCAGTACTTC. Protein sequence: CASSRNQQETQYF.

On this clonotype itself: An end of the junction differs from the germline gene, which may be a read error. V is TRBV20-1 and J is TRBJ2-4, with 13 nucleotides matching TRBD2. The CDR3 runs to 14 residues. Looked up from germline, CDR1 is DFQATT and CDR2 is SNEGSKA (reference sequence). The CDR3 DNA sequence: TGCAGTGCAGGACTAGCGGGAGTTAAAAACATTCGGTACTTC. Protein product: CSAGLAGVKNIRYF.

This clonotype was counted many times. V is TRBV7-9 and J is TRBJ1-4; D might be TRBD1 (5 bases). The germline gives CDR1 SEHNR, CDR2 FQNEAQ (reference sequence). This CDR3 contains 15 residues. V was pared by 6 bases and J by 0 bases, with 11 bases between. The CDR3 protein is CASSIGGATNEKLFF. The CDR3 nucleotides are TGTGCCAGCAGTATTGGGGGGGCAACTAATGAAAAACTGTTTTTT.

This clonotype was found many times. The CDR3 region is CASNWGDNSPLHF. The CDR3 DNA is TGTGCCAGCAACTGGGGTGACAATTCACCCCTCCACTTT. The chain recombines TRBV6-2 or TRBV6-3 with TRBJ1-6; no definite D call. Germline CDR1 MNHEY, CDR2 SVGEGT. With 7 bases removed from V and 7 bases from J, the gap between germline ends came to 11 bases. CDR3 length: 13 residues.

This clonotype was detected ten times or more. This chain joins TRBV29-1 and TRBJ2-1; D call uncertain. The germline gives CDR1 SQVTM, CDR2 ANQGSEA. The CDR3 has 13 residues. Trimming removed 4 bases at V and 0 bases at J, with 7 bases between. The CDR3: CSVGPSSYNEQFF. The CDR3 DNA is TGCAGCGTTGGACCGAGCTCCTACAATGAGCAGTTCTTC.

A few counts support this clonotype. One base away lies a much larger clone, so this may be a sequencing read error. This chain joins TRBV11-2 and TRBJ2-5; 13 nucleotides line up with TRBD2. CDR1 is SGHAT, CDR2 FQNNGV, per germline. The CDR3 runs to 16 residues. V shed 4 bases and J 2 bases; nucleotides not matched to a gene: 4. CDR3: CASSSQGLAGQETQYF. Written as DNA, the CDR3 is TGTGCCAGCAGCTCCCAGGGACTAGCGGGACAAGAGACCCAGTACTTC. Filled out from reference TRBV11-2 and TRBJ2-5, the complete variable domain reads EAGVAQSPRYKIIEKRQSVAFWCNPISGHATLYWYQQILGQGPKLLIQFQNNGVVDDSQLPKDRFSAERLKGVDSTLKIQPAKLEDSAVYLCASSSQGLAGQETQYFGPGTRLLVL.

Comments on this clonotype: A much larger clone differs by one base, so this may be a read error. This sequence joins TRBV11-2 and TRBJ2-3; D remains unclear. V lost 6 bases and J 0 bases, leaving 13 bases between the germline ends. This CDR3 is 15 amino acids long. Germline CDR1 and CDR2: SGHAT and FQNNGV. CDR3 residues: CASSLGFTSTDTQYF. Here the CDR3 DNA reads TGTGCCAGCAGTCTCGGATTTACTAGCACAGATACGCAGTATTTT.

This chain joins TRBV28 and TRBJ2-7; 9 positions match TRBD1. The length of the CDR3 is 14 residues. Germline CDR1 MDHEN, CDR2 SYDVKM. J was trimmed by 3 bases and V by 6 bases; bases with no gene match: 6. The CDR3 protein is CASRAGDRVYEQYF. CDR3 nucleotides: TGTGCCAGCAGAGCCGGGGACAGGGTCTACGAGCAGTACTTC.

This clonotype showed up many times. The chain has TRBV29-1 and TRBJ2-3; 12 bases match TRBD2. CDR1 SQVTM and CDR2 ANQGSEA come from the germline V gene. V lost 2 bases and J lost 4; bases outside the gene matches: 4. This CDR3 region has 15 residues. The CDR3 sequence is CSVELTSGSADTQYF. CDR3 DNA: TGCAGCGTTGAATTGACTAGCGGGAGTGCAGATACGCAGTATTTT.

This chain uses TRBV5-1 with TRBJ2-7; weak D call: TRBD2 (6 bases). The V end was cut by 4 bases, the J end by 0 bases, with 8 bases between. This CDR3 is built from 13 residues. Germline CDR1 SGHRS, CDR2 YFSETQ. The CDR3 bases are TGCGCCAGCAGCGCGGGACTCTCCTACGAGCAGTACTTC. This translates into CASSAGLSYEQYF.

This clonotype was counted many times. The chain combines TRBV6-5 with TRBJ1-3, with unresolved D. Germline values: CDR1 MNHEY, CDR2 SVGAGI. The V gene lost 8 bases and the J gene lost 0 bases, with 5 bases spanning the gap. The CDR3 is made up of 12 amino acids. Here the CDR3 reads CASRDSGNTIYF. DNA of the CDR3: TGTGCCAGCCGAGACTCTGGAAACACCATATATTTT.

This clonotype was seen a few times. A read error may account for a junction end that differs from germline. CDR3 loop: CASSIGLLYDEQFF. CDR3 nucleotide sequence: TGTGCCAGCAGCATCGGACTTCTCTACGATGAGCAGTTCTTC. This chain uses TRBV11-2 with TRBJ2-1; D possibly corresponds to TRBD2 (5 bases). The CDR3 spans 14 residues. Germline V gene data show CDR1 as SGHAT and CDR2 as FQNNGV. Filled out from reference TRBV11-2 and TRBJ2-1, the complete variable domain reads EAGVAQSPRYKIIEKRQSVAFWCNPISGHATLYWYQQILGQGPKLLIQFQNNGVVDDSQLPKDRFSAERLKGVDSTLKIQPAKLEDSAVYLCASSIGLLYDEQFFGPGTRLTVL.

This clonotype was counted a few times. The chain has TRBV7-8 and TRBJ2-1, with D possibly being TRBD2 (6 bases). The CDR3 covers 13 residues. The V gene lost 8 bases and the J gene lost 8 bases, with 16 bases spanning the gap. Germline values: CDR1 SGHVS, CDR2 FQNEAQ. The CDR3 spells CASPPSAGYEQFF. The CDR3 DNA reads TGTGCCAGCCCTCCCTCGGCGGGATATGAGCAGTTCTTC.

A few counts support this clonotype. The chain combines TRBV7-9 with TRBJ2-1; TRBD2 agrees at 10 bases. V shed 5 bases and J 6 bases; nucleotides not matched to a gene: 16. The CDR3 sequence is 18 residues long. Germline CDR1 is SEHNR and CDR2 is FQNEAQ (reference sequence). The CDR3 is CASSTPRASGSGINEQFF. The DNA of the CDR3 is TGTGCCAGCAGCACTCCTCGCGCTAGCGGGAGTGGGATCAATGAGCAGTTCTTC.

This clonotype was seen ten or more times. The chain employs TRBV5-1 and TRBJ1-2; possible D gene TRBD1, 5 bases. Germline CDR1 is SGHRS and CDR2 is YFSETQ. This CDR3 has 14 residues. The V gene lost 3 bases and the J gene lost 3 bases, with 12 bases spanning the gap. For the CDR3, the DNA is TGCGCCAGCAGCTCCGGGACGGCCTACTATGGCTACACCTTC. Protein sequence: CASSSGTAYYGYTF.

With regard to this clonotype: A single base separates this from a much larger clone, so it may be a read error. The rearrangement joins TRBV6-5 to TRBJ2-1; D is undetermined. The CDR3 covers 12 residues. The germline gives CDR1 MNHEY, CDR2 SVGAGI. CDR3 sequence (DNA): TGTGCCAGCCAATCGGCCTACAATGAGCGGTTCTTC. Amino acids: CASQSAYNERFF.

With respect to this clonotype: Likely a read error: the CDR3 ends without its conserved phenylalanine or tryptophan. The chain's CDR3 is CASSLSQNEKLFL. The DNA of the CDR3 is TGCGCCAGCAGCTTGAGTCAGAATGAAAAACTGTTTCTT. The V call is TRBV5-1, the J call TRBJ1-4; no definite D call. CDR1 and CDR2 (germline): SGHRS, YFSETQ. This CDR3 region has 13 residues. The V and J ends lost 1 base and 5 bases respectively, with 6 bases between them.

The table lists this clonotype with many counts. The V and J genes are TRBV5-1 and TRBJ2-1; unclear D gene. V gave up 2 bases and J gave up 4 bases, with 4 bases separating them. CDR1 SGHRS and CDR2 YFSETQ come from the germline V gene. The CDR3 contains 12 residues. CDR3 bases: TGCGCCAGCAGCTTTGGGTACAATGAGCAGTTCTTC. Its protein is CASSFGYNEQFF.